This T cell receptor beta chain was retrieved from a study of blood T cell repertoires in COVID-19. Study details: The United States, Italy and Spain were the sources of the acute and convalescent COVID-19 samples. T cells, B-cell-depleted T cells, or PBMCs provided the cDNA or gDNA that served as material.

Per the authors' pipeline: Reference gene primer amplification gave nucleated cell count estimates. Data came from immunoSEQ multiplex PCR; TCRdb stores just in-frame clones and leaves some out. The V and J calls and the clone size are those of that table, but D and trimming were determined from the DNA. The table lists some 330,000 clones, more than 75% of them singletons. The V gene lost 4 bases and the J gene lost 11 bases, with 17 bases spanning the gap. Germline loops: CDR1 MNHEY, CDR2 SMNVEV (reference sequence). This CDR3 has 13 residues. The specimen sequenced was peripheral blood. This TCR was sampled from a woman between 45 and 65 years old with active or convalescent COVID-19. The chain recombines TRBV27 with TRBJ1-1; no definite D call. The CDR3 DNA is TGTGCCAGCAGTTACTGCCTCGTGGTGATGGCTTTCTTT. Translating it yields CASSYCLVVMAFF.